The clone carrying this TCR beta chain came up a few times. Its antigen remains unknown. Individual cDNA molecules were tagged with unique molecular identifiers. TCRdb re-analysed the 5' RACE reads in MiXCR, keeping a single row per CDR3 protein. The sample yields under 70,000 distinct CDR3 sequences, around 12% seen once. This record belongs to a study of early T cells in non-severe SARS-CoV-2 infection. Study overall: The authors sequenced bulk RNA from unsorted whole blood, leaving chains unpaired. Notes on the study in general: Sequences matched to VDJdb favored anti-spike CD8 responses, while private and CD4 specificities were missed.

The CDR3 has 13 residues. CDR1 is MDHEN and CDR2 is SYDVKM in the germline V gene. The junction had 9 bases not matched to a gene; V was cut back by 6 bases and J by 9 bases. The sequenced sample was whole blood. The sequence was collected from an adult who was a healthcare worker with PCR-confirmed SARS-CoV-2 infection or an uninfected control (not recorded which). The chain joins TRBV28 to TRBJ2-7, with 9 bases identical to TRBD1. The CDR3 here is CASSPGQGGVQYF. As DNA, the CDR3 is TGTGCCAGCAGCCCGGGACAGGGAGGAGTGCAGTACTTC.